This is a list of T cell receptor beta chains from one sample in a study of blood T cells in healthy people across ages. TCRdb passed the 5' RACE reads through MiXCR, listing each CDR3 protein once. The table has roughly 1,700,000 distinct CDR3 sequences, 28% seen once; the top ten hold roughly 8%. What was sequenced was blood. These receptors all come from a woman in her twenties or thirties in good health. Both conserved end residues are part of each CDR3. D genes are given only for firm matches. Some rows have no size entry. The others give once, few or many, or a class for an expanded clone.

J gene: TRBJ1-1
V gene: TRBV20-1
D gene: TRBD1
clone size: .
CDR3 DNA: TGCAGTGCTAATACAGGGGTGACTGAAGCTTTCTTT
CDR3 protein: CSANTGVTEAFF

J gene: TRBJ2-5
V gene: TRBV2
D gene: TRBD2
clone size: few
CDR3 DNA: TGTGCCAGCGCCTTAGCGGGACAAGAGACCCAGTACTTC
CDR3 protein: CASALAGQETQYF

J gene: TRBJ1-2
V gene: TRBV29-1
D gene: TRBD1
clone size: many
CDR3 DNA: TGCAGCGTCGTTGAGGGGACAGGGAAGGGCTACACCTTC
CDR3 protein: CSVVEGTGKGYTF

J gene: TRBJ2-7
V gene: TRBV21-1
D gene: .
clone size: .
CDR3 DNA: TGTGCCAGCAGCGAAAATTGGGGACAGGGAGACGAGCAGTACTTC
CDR3 protein: CASSENWGQGDEQYF

J gene: TRBJ2-7
V gene: TRBV7-2
D gene: TRBD1
clone size: .
CDR3 DNA: TGTGCCAGCAGCTCGCTCGGACAGGCATACGAGCAGTACTTC
CDR3 protein: CASSSLGQAYEQYF

J gene: TRBJ1-1
V gene: TRBV12-3/TRBV12-4
D gene: .
clone size: .
CDR3 DNA: TGTGCCAGCAGTTTACGAGCCACCCCGGCCGCTTTCTTT
CDR3 protein: CASSLRATPAAFF

J gene: TRBJ1-1
V gene: TRBV29-1
D gene: TRBD1
clone size: few
CDR3 DNA: TGCAGCGTTGTCTGGACAGGCTTGAACACTGAAGCTTTCTTT
CDR3 protein: CSVVWTGLNTEAFF

J gene: TRBJ1-6
V gene: TRBV5-1
D gene: TRBD1
clone size: once
CDR3 DNA: TGCGCCAGCGCCCGGGACAGGGGACAGGGGTCACCCCGCCACTTT
CDR3 protein: CASARDRGQGSPRHF

J gene: TRBJ1-4
V gene: TRBV6-5
D gene: .
clone size: .
CDR3 DNA: TGTGCCAGCTCCCGGTCTTGGGTTTCACGAACTGAAAAACTGTTTTTT
CDR3 protein: CASSRSWVSRTEKLFF

J gene: TRBJ2-3
V gene: TRBV29-1
D gene: TRBD1
clone size: many
CDR3 DNA: TGCAGCGGTAGGGACAGCACCGAGGATACGCAGTATTTT
CDR3 protein: CSGRDSTEDTQYF

J gene: TRBJ1-1
V gene: TRBV5-1
D gene: .
clone size: .
CDR3 DNA: TGCGCCAGCAGCCCTACGACAAACACTGAAGCTTTCTTT
CDR3 protein: CASSPTTNTEAFF

J gene: TRBJ2-1
V gene: TRBV4-3
D gene: .
clone size: .
CDR3 DNA: TGCGCCAGCAGCCAAGGGAGCATCCGATACAATGAGCAGTTCTTC
CDR3 protein: CASSQGSIRYNEQFF

J gene: TRBJ2-1
V gene: TRBV12-3/TRBV12-4
D gene: TRBD1
clone size: few
CDR3 DNA: TGTGCCAGCAGCTCCGGACAGGGTATGGGGCAGTTCTTC
CDR3 protein: CASSSGQGMGQFF

J gene: TRBJ2-1
V gene: TRBV7-7
D gene: TRBD2
clone size: few
CDR3 DNA: TGTGCCAGCAGCCCAGGGACTAGCGCTAACAATGAGCAGTTCTTC
CDR3 protein: CASSPGTSANNEQFF

J gene: TRBJ1-1
V gene: TRBV27
D gene: .
clone size: .
CDR3 DNA: TGTGCCAGCAGTCCCATTTCTGCGGGGAACACTGAAGCTTTCTTT
CDR3 protein: CASSPISAGNTEAFF

J gene: TRBJ1-5
V gene: TRBV5-6
D gene: .
clone size: .
CDR3 DNA: TGTGCCAGCACCCTACAGGGTTATCAGCCCCAGCATTTT
CDR3 protein: CASTLQGYQPQHF

J gene: TRBJ2-5
V gene: TRBV6-6
D gene: TRBD1
clone size: many
CDR3 DNA: TGTGCCAGCAGCAAGCAAAACAGGGGTGAGACCCAGTACTTC
CDR3 protein: CASSKQNRGETQYF

J gene: TRBJ1-5
V gene: TRBV20-1
D gene: TRBD1
clone size: .
CDR3 DNA: TGCAGTGCCCGACAGGGGAATCGGCCCCAGCATTTT
CDR3 protein: CSARQGNRPQHF

J gene: TRBJ2-7
V gene: TRBV27
D gene: TRBD1
clone size: .
CDR3 DNA: TGTGCCAGCAGTACGGACACCGGGACAGGGGCGAAGTCCTACGAGCAGTACTTC
CDR3 protein: CASSTDTGTGAKSYEQYF

J gene: TRBJ2-7
V gene: TRBV15
D gene: TRBD2
clone size: few
CDR3 DNA: TGTGCCACCAGCAGAGGGGTAGCGGGAGGAAGCTCCTACAATGAGCAGTACTTC
CDR3 protein: CATSRGVAGGSSYNEQYF

J gene: TRBJ2-5
V gene: TRBV6-5
D gene: TRBD2
clone size: few
CDR3 DNA: TGTGCCAGCCGGGAGGGCGCACCAGGGTACCAAGAGACCCAGTACTTC
CDR3 protein: CASREGAPGYQETQYF

J gene: TRBJ2-5
V gene: TRBV20-1
D gene: TRBD1
clone size: .
CDR3 DNA: TGCAGTGCTACCGACAGGGAAGAAGAAGAGACCCAGTACTTC
CDR3 protein: CSATDREEEETQYF

J gene: TRBJ2-4
V gene: TRBV7-2
D gene: TRBD2
clone size: few
CDR3 DNA: TGTGCCAGCAGCTTGGCTAGCGGGAGGGTGGGGGAGCAGTACTTC
CDR3 protein: CASSLASGRVGEQYF

J gene: TRBJ2-7
V gene: TRBV20-1
D gene: TRBD1
clone size: many
CDR3 DNA: TGCAGTGCTAGAGGAGGGGGGACAGGGCACTACGAGCAGTACTTC
CDR3 protein: CSARGGGTGHYEQYF

J gene: TRBJ2-7
V gene: TRBV20-1
D gene: .
clone size: many
CDR3 DNA: TGCAGTACTCTAGCGAGGTCCTCCTACGAGCAGTACTTC
CDR3 protein: CSTLARSSYEQYF

J gene: TRBJ2-2
V gene: TRBV7-2
D gene: .
clone size: .
CDR3 DNA: TGTGCCAGCGCTGCCATAAACACCGGGGAGCTGTTTTTT
CDR3 protein: CASAAINTGELFF

J gene: TRBJ1-5
V gene: TRBV12-3/TRBV12-4
D gene: TRBD1
clone size: many
CDR3 DNA: TGTGCCAGCAGGTCCAGCGGGACAGGGGGCAATCAGCCCCAGCATTTT
CDR3 protein: CASRSSGTGGNQPQHF

J gene: TRBJ2-3
V gene: TRBV3-1
D gene: .
clone size: .
CDR3 DNA: TGTGCCAGCAGCCAAGGGGACTTCACAGATAGGCAGTATTTT
CDR3 protein: CASSQGDFTDRQYF

J gene: TRBJ2-1
V gene: TRBV6-1
D gene: .
clone size: few
CDR3 DNA: TGTGCCAGCGGACTGATATCCTACAATGAGCAGTTCTTC
CDR3 protein: CASGLISYNEQFF

J gene: TRBJ2-3
V gene: TRBV27
D gene: TRBD2
clone size: few
CDR3 DNA: TGTGCCAACAGGACTAGCTCCACAGATACGCAGTATTTT
CDR3 protein: CANRTSSTDTQYF

J gene: TRBJ2-1
V gene: TRBV3-1
D gene: TRBD2
clone size: few
CDR3 DNA: TGTGCCAGCAGCCATTTCGGGCTAGCGGGGAGCAATGAGCAGTTCTTC
CDR3 protein: CASSHFGLAGSNEQFF

J gene: TRBJ2-5
V gene: TRBV5-1
D gene: .
clone size: .
CDR3 DNA: TGCGCCAGCAGCCGACTCATGGCGGGGTCTCAAGAGACCCAGTACTTC
CDR3 protein: CASSRLMAGSQETQYF

J gene: TRBJ1-2
V gene: TRBV20-1
D gene: .
clone size: few
CDR3 DNA: TGCAGTGCTAGAGATCTATCAGGGCTGGGCTACACCTTC
CDR3 protein: CSARDLSGLGYTF

J gene: TRBJ2-7
V gene: TRBV7-2
D gene: TRBD1
clone size: many
CDR3 DNA: TGTGCCAGCAGTTTTACCGGGACAGGAGGCTACGAGCAGTACTTC
CDR3 protein: CASSFTGTGGYEQYF

J gene: TRBJ1-1
V gene: TRBV3-1
D gene: .
clone size: .
CDR3 DNA: TGTGCCAGCAGCCTAAGTCACACAGGTCGCACTGAAGCTTTCTTT
CDR3 protein: CASSLSHTGRTEAFF

J gene: TRBJ1-1
V gene: TRBV27
D gene: TRBD1
clone size: few
CDR3 DNA: TGTGCCAGCAGTCACCCGACAGGGACTGAAGCTTTCTTT
CDR3 protein: CASSHPTGTEAFF

J gene: TRBJ2-7
V gene: TRBV6-6
D gene: TRBD2
clone size: many
CDR3 DNA: TGTGCCAGTAATTTAGCGGGCGCTATCTACGAGCAGTACTTC
CDR3 protein: CASNLAGAIYEQYF

J gene: TRBJ1-1
V gene: TRBV20-1
D gene: .
clone size: .
CDR3 DNA: TGCAGTGCTAGGACCGGACTGGGGGGGGAACCTGAAGCTTTCTTT
CDR3 protein: CSARTGLGGEPEAFF

J gene: TRBJ1-2
V gene: TRBV6-5
D gene: .
clone size: few
CDR3 DNA: TGTGCCAGCAGTTCAGGCAACTACTATGGCTACACCTTC
CDR3 protein: CASSSGNYYGYTF

J gene: TRBJ2-7
V gene: TRBV7-9
D gene: TRBD1
clone size: .
CDR3 DNA: TGTGCCGGCAGCTTGGTGGGACAGGGTTCCTACGAGCAGTACTTC
CDR3 protein: CAGSLVGQGSYEQYF

J gene: TRBJ1-2
V gene: TRBV5-1
D gene: TRBD1
clone size: .
CDR3 DNA: TGCGCCAGCAGCTCCGACGGACAGGTGTTGGGAGGCTACACCTTC
CDR3 protein: CASSSDGQVLGGYTF